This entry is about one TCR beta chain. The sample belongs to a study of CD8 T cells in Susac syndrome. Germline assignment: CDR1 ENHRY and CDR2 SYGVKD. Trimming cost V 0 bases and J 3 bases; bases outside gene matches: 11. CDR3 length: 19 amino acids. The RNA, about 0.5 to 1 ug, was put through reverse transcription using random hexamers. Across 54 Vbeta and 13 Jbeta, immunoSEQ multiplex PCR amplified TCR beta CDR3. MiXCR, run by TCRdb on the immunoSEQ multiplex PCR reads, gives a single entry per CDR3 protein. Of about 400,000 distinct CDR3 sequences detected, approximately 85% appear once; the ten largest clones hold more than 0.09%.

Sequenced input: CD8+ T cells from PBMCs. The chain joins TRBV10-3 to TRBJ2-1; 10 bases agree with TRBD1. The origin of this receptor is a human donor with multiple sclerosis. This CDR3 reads CAISESGDRGTPYYNEQFF. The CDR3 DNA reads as TGTGCCATCAGTGAGTCTGGGGACAGGGGAACGCCATACTACAATGAGCAGTTCTTC.